A selection of T cell receptor beta chains follows, all from one sample in a study of cytomegalovirus exposure and HLA in healthy donors. Generated by immunoSEQ multiplex PCR, the TCRdb table keeps only in-frame clones and is missing some. The sample has 60,000 or so clones, just over 90% seen once. The sample taken for sequencing was PBMCs. The origin of the receptors is a young woman in good health and CMV-seronegative. The CDR3 runs from the conserved cysteine through the conserved F or W. D genes are given only for firm matches. Size is omitted from some rows. Given values are once, few, many or a class for expanded clones.

clone_size d_call j_call v_call cdr3_nt cdr3_aa
few TRBD1 TRBJ1-1 TRBV30 TGTGCCTGGAGTCCGCGGACAGGGATTCTGAACACTGAAGCTTTCTTT CAWSPRTGILNTEAFF
few - TRBJ1-5 TRBV19 TGTGCCAGTACCGGACTGATAAATCAGCCCCAGCATTTT CASTGLINQPQHF
- TRBD1 TRBJ2-7 TRBV7-9 TGTGCCAGCAGCTCCCGGACAGGGGGCCCCCACGAGCAGTACTTC CASSSRTGGPHEQYF
- TRBD1 TRBJ2-1 TRBV29-1 TGCAGCGTCCTGGGACAGGGGACCTACAATGAGCAGTTCTTC CSVLGQGTYNEQFF
- - TRBJ2-5 TRBV18 TGTGCCAGCTCATCACAAGAGACCCAGTACTTC CASSSQETQYF
- - TRBJ1-3 TRBV11-3 TGTGCCAGCAGCTCCCTTCAGGAGGAGAGCTCTGGAAACACCATATATTTT CASSSLQEESSGNTIYF
- TRBD1 TRBJ2-7 TRBV6-1 TGTGCCAGCAGTGCCGCACCGACAGGGTTCAGCGAGCAGTACTTC CASSAAPTGFSEQYF
- TRBD2 TRBJ2-3 TRBV27 TGTGCCAGCAGTTCCCTGAGGTTGACTAGCGGGAGGGGAAGCACAGATACGCAGTATTTT CASSSLRLTSGRGSTDTQYF
- TRBD1 TRBJ2-3 TRBV5-4 TGTGCCAGCAGCGCCCGGTCCGGGACAGGGGGCCCAGATACGCAGTATTTT CASSARSGTGGPDTQYF
- - TRBJ2-1 TRBV5-1 TGCGCCAGCAGCTTGGACTACTACGGTGGTTTCAATGAGCAGTTCTTC CASSLDYYGGFNEQFF
few - TRBJ1-1 TRBV5-4 TGTGCCAGCAGCAGTACAGGGTTCACTGAAGCTTTCTTT CASSSTGFTEAFF
- - TRBJ1-5 TRBV28 TGTGCCAGCAGACCAACGGGAGCCGGCTATAGCAATCAGCCCCAGCATTTT CASRPTGAGYSNQPQHF
few - TRBJ2-3 TRBV4-2 TGTGCCAGCAGCCGCACCAATGAGAGGCTAGATACGCAGTATTTT CASSRTNERLDTQYF
- TRBD1 TRBJ2-7 TRBV6-6 TGTGCCAGCAGTTGGACAGGGCACTCCTACGAGCAGTACTTC CASSWTGHSYEQYF
- - TRBJ1-6 TRBV6-1 TGTGCCAGCAGTGAACGGACAAGACGGCCCTCCTATAATTCACCCCTCCACTTT CASSERTRRPSYNSPLHF
- - TRBJ1-2 TRBV28 TGTGCCACTGAAGACAGGCTATATGGCTACACCTTC CATEDRLYGYTF
medium-sized TRBD2 TRBJ2-1 TRBV5-1 TGCGCCAGCGGGGGGGAGACTGGTACCGAGCAGTTCTTC CASGGETGTEQFF
once TRBD2 TRBJ2-1 TRBV7-3 TGTGCCAGCAGCCAACTCCCGGGGATAGCGGGAGATAAGGATGAGCAGTTCTTC CASSQLPGIAGDKDEQFF
- TRBD2 TRBJ2-7 TRBV27 TGTGCCAGCAGTTTACTCAGGACTAGCGGGAGTTACGAGCAGTACTTC CASSLLRTSGSYEQYF
- - TRBJ1-5 TRBV18 TGTGCCAGCTCACCACCGGGCAGAGATCAGCCCCAGCATTTT CASSPPGRDQPQHF
- TRBD1 TRBJ2-7 TRBV28 TGTGCCAGCAGTTTACCGGGACAGGGTATTGGCGAGCAGTACTTC CASSLPGQGIGEQYF
- TRBD2 TRBJ2-3 TRBV5-1 TGCGCCAGCAGTGAAAACAGCGGGAACACAGATACGCAGTATTTT CASSENSGNTDTQYF
- TRBD1 TRBJ1-1 TRBV6-1 TGTGCCAGCAGTGCATCCCGGGACAGGCAAGCTTTCTTT CASSASRDRQAFF
- TRBD2 TRBJ2-6 TRBV13 TGTGCCAGCAGCTCCTCGCTCGGGGGGGTCGCCAACGTCCTGACTTTC CASSSSLGGVANVLTF
- TRBD1 TRBJ2-3 TRBV6-4 TGTGCCAGCAGTGATGGGACAGGGACAGATACGCAGTATTTT CASSDGTGTDTQYF
- TRBD2 TRBJ2-2 TRBV2 TGTGCCAGCATCCGGGGGGGATTTGGCACCGGGGAGCTGTTTTTT CASIRGGFGTGELFF
- - TRBJ2-6 TRBV28 TGTGCCAGCAGTCGGTCGCGACAGTCCTCTGGGGCCAACGTCCTGACTTTC CASSRSRQSSGANVLTF
once - TRBJ1-1 TRBV28 TGTGCCAGCAGTCATTCGACAGGCAAAAAAGCTTTCTTT CASSHSTGKKAFF
- TRBD1 TRBJ1-1 TRBV9 TGTGCCAGCAGCGTAGGACAGGGATTCACTGAAGCTTTCTTT CASSVGQGFTEAFF
- TRBD2 TRBJ2-7 TRBV5-4 TGTGCCAGCAGTCAGGGCGGGACTAGCTCCTACGAGCAGTACTTC CASSQGGTSSYEQYF
- - TRBJ2-5 TRBV15 TGTGCCACCAGCAGAGATCGCGGTCCCGTGGAGACCCAGTACTTC CATSRDRGPVETQYF
- - TRBJ2-3 TRBV6-4 TGTGCCAGCAGCCCCGACAGGGGAGGGACAGATACGCAGTATTTT CASSPDRGGTDTQYF
- - TRBJ2-1 TRBV7-9 TGTGCCAGCAGCGGCTTCAGCGGCCACAATGAGCAGTTCTTC CASSGFSGHNEQFF
few - TRBJ1-5 TRBV28 TGTGCCAGCAGTTTAAGAGTTCAGGGAGGTCAGCCCCAGCATTTT CASSLRVQGGQPQHF
once - TRBJ1-3 TRBV10-3 TGTGCCATCAGTGAGTCGGAGGTGGCTCTTGTATATTCTGGAAACACCATATATTTT CAISESEVALVYSGNTIYF
few TRBD1 TRBJ2-2 TRBV10-2 TGCGCCAGCAGTGTACAGGGGTTCACCGGGGAGCTGTTTTTT CASSVQGFTGELFF
- TRBD1 TRBJ2-2 TRBV4-1 TGCGCCAGCAGCCAAAGGGGGACAGGGGGGGCCGGGGAGCTGTTTTTT CASSQRGTGGAGELFF
- - TRBJ1-2 TRBV28 TGTGCCAGCAGGGATCCCGGGGGCTATGGCTACACCTTC CASRDPGGYGYTF